This entry lists 3 T cell receptor beta chains sequenced from one sample in a study of cytomegalovirus exposure and HLA in healthy donors. The PCR was carried out with 60 Vbeta primers and 13 Jbeta primers. Assay: immunoSEQ multiplex PCR; the TCRdb copy retains only in-frame clones and omits some. The data contain about 100,000 clones, 75% of them singletons. Material: PBMCs. The receptor source for this set is a woman under 30 in good health and CMV-seropositive.

This clone was counted a few times. V and J are TRBV29-1 and TRBJ2-7; D unresolved. Germline V gene sequence: CDR1 SQVTM, CDR2 ANQGSEA. The length of the CDR3 is 13 residues. The germline V and J ends were trimmed by 3 bases and 2 bases, with 11 bases remaining between them. CDR3 protein: CSVEAGDPYEQYF. The CDR3 DNA follows: TGCAGCGTTGAGGCAGGCGACCCCTACGAGCAGTACTTC.

This clone turned up a few times. The chain combines TRBV19 with TRBJ1-5; 10 bases are shared with TRBD1. The ends lost 1 base at V and 6 bases at J; junction bases unmatched: 3. The CDR3 consists of 15 residues. Germline V lookup: CDR1 LNHDA, CDR2 SQIVND (reference sequence). The CDR3 is CASSIGDRGLQPQHF. The DNA for the CDR3 is TGTGCCAGTAGTATAGGAGACAGGGGGCTTCAGCCCCAGCATTTT.

This chain uses TRBV10-3 with TRBJ1-1; 7 bases align to TRBD1. This CDR3 region has 13 residues. Trimming cost V 3 bases and J 3 bases; bases outside gene matches: 1. Looked up from germline, CDR1 is ENHRY and CDR2 is SYGVKD. DNA for the CDR3: TGTGCCATCAGTGACAGGGGGGACACTGAAGCTTTCTTT. Translated, it gives CAISDRGDTEAFF.